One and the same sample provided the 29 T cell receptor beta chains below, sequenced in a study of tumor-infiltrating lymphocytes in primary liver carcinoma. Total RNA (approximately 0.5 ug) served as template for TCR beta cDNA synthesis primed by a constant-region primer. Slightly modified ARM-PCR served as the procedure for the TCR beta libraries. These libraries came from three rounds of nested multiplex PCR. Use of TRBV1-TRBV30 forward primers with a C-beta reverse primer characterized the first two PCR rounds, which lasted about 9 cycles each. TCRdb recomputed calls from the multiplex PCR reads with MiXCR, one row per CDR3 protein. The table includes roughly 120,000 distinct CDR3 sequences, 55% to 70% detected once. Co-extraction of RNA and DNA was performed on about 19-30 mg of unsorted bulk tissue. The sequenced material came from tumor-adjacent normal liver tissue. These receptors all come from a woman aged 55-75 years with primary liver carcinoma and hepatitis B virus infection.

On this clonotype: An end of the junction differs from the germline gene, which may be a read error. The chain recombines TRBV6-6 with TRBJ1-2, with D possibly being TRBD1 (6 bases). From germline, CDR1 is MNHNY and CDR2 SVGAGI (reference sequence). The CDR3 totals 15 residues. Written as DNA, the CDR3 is TGTCCCAGCAGTTACGGTGTACAGGGAGAGGGTGGCTACACCTTC. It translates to CPSSYGVQGEGGYTF.

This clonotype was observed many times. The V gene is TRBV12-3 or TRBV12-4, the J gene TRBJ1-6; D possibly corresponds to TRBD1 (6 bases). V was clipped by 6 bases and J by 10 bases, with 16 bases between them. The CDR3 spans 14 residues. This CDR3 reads CASSAGFQGSPLHF. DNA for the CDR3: TGTGCCAGCAGCGCGGGTTTCCAGGGGTCACCCCTCCACTTT.

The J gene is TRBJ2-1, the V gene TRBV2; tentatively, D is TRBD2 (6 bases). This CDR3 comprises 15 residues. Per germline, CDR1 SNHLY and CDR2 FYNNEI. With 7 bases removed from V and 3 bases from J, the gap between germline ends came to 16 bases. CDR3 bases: TGTGCCAGCAATCCGCGGAGGGTGATCTACAATGAGCAGTTCTTC. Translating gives CASNPRRVIYNEQFF.

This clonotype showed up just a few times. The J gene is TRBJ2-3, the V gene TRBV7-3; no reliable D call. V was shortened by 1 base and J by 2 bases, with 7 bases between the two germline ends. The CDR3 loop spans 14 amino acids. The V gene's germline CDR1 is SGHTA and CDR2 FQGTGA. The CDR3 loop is CASSLSSNTDTQYF. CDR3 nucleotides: TGTGCCAGCAGCTTAAGCAGCAACACAGATACGCAGTATTTT.

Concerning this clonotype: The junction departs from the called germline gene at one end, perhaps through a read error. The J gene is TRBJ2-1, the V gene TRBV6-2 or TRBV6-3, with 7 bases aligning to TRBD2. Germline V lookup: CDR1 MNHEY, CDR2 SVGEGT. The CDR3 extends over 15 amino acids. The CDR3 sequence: CASSGREGLYNEQFF. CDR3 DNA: TGTGCCAGCAGTGGGAGGGAGGGCCTCTACAATGAGCAATTCTTC.

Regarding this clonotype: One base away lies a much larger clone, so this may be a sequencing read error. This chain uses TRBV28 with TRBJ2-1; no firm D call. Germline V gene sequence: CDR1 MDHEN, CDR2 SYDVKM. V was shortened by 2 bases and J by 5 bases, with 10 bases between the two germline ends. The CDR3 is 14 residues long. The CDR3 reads CASSLVSWDNEQFF. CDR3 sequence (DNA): TGTGCCAGCAGTTTAGTCAGCTGGGACAATGAGCAGTTCTTC.

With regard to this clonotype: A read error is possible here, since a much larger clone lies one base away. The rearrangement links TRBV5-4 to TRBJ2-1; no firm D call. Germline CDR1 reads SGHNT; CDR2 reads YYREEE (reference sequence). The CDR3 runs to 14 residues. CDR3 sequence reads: CASSSSSSYNERFF. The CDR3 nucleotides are TGTGCCAGCAGCTCAAGCAGCTCCTACAATGAGCGGTTCTTC. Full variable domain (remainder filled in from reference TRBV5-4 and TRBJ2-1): ETGVTQSPTHLIKTRGQQVTLRCSSQSGHNTVSWYQQALGQGPQFIFQYYREEENGRGNFPPRFSGLQFPNYSSELNVNALELDDSALYLCASSSSSSYNERFFGPGTRLTVL.

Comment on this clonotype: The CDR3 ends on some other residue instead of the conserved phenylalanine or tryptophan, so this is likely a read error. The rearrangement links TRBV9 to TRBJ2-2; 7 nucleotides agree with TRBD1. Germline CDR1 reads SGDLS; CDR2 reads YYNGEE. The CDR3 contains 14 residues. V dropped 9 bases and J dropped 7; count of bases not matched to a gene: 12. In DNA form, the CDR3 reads TGTGCCAATTCACCCAGGGGGAGTGTCGGGGAGCTGTTTTAT. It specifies CANSPRGSVGELFY.

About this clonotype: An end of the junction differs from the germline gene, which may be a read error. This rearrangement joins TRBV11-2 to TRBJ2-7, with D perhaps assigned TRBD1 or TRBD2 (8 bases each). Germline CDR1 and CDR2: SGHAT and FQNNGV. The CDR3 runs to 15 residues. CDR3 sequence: CVSSLDRGLVPGQYF. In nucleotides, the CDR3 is TGTGTCAGCAGCTTAGACAGGGGACTAGTTCCCGGGCAGTACTTC.

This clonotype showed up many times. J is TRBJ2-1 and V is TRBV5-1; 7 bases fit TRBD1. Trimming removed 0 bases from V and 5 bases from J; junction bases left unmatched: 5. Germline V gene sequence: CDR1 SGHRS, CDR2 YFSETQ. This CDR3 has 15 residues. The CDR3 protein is CASSLVLQGHNEQFF. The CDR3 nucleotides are TGCGCCAGCAGCTTGGTACTACAGGGGCACAATGAGCAGTTCTTC.

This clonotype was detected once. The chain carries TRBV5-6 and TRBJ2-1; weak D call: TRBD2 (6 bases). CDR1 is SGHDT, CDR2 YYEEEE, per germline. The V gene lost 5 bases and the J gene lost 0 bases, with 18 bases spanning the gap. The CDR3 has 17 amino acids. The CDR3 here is CASSTAGTSGSYNEQFF. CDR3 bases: TGTGCCAGCAGTACGGCCGGGACTTCGGGCTCCTACAATGAGCAGTTCTTC.

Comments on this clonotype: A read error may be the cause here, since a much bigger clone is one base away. This CDR3 reads CASSFPPPSTDTQCF. The CDR3 region has the DNA TGTGCCAGCAGTTTTCCCCCTCCTAGCACAGATACGCAGTGTTTT. V gene TRBV12-3 or TRBV12-4 combines with J gene TRBJ2-3; possibly TRBD2 for D (5 bases). This CDR3 contains 15 residues.

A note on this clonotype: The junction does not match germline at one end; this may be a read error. This CDR3 is CTSSFGVSGANVLTF. For the CDR3, the DNA is TGTACCAGCAGTTTCGGCGTCTCAGGGGCCAACGTCCTGACTTTC. The rearrangement links TRBV28 to TRBJ2-6, with D hard to call. The V gene's germline CDR1 is MDHEN and CDR2 SYDVKM. CDR3 length equals 15 residues.

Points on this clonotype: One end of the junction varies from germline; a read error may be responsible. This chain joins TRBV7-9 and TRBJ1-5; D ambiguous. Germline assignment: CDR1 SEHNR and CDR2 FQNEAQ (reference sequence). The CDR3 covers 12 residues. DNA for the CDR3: TGTGGCAGCAGCTTAGGTAGTCAGTCCCAGCATTTT. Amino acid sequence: CGSSLGSQSQHF.

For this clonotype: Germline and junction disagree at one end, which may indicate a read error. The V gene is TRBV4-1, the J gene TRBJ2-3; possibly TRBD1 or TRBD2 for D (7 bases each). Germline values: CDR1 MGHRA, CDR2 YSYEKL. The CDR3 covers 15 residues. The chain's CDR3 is CTSSTRGGGTDTQYF. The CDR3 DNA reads TGCACCAGCAGCACCAGGGGGGGAGGCACAGATACGCAGTATTTT.

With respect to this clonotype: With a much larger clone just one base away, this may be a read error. CDR3 bases: TGTGCCAGCAGCTTTTACCGATCTAGCTCCTACAATGTGCAGTTCTTC. Translated, it gives CASSFYRSSSYNVQFF. This chain connects TRBV7-9 to TRBJ2-1, with D perhaps matching TRBD2 (5 bases). CDR3 size: 16 residues. The germline gives CDR1 SEHNR, CDR2 FQNEAQ (reference sequence).

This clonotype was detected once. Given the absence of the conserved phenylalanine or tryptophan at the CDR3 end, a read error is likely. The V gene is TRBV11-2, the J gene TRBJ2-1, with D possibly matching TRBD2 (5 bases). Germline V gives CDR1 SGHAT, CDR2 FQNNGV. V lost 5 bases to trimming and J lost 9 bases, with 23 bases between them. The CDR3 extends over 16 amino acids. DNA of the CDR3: TGTGCCAGCAGCCGACTAAACCCCGAGATTGCCATTGAGCAGTTCATC. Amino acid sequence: CASSRLNPEIAIEQFI.

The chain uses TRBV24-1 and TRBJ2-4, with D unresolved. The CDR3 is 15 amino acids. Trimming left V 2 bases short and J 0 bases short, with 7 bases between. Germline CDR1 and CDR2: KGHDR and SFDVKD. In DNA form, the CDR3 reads TGTGCCACCAGTGATTCACAGATAGCCAAAAACATTCAGTACTTC. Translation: CATSDSQIAKNIQYF.

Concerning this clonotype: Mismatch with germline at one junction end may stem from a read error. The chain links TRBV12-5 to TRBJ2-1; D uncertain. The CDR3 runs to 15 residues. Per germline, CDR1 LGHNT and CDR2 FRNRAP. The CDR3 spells CASGPRMGMHNGQFF. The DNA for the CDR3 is TGTGCTAGTGGTCCCCGGATGGGGATGCACAATGGGCAGTTCTTC.

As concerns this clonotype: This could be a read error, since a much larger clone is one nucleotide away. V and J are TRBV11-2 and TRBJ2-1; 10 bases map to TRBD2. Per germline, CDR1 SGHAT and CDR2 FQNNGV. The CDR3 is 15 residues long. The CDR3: CVSSSGLAVYNEQFF. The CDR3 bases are TGTGTCAGCAGCTCAGGACTAGCGGTCTACAATGAGCAGTTCTTC.

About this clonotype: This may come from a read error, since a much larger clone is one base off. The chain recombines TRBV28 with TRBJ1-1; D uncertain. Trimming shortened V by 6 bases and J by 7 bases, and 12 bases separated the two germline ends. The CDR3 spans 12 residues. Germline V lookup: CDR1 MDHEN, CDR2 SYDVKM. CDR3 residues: CASRPKVNEAFF. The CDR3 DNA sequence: TGTGCCAGCAGACCAAAAGTGAATGAAGCTTTCTTT.

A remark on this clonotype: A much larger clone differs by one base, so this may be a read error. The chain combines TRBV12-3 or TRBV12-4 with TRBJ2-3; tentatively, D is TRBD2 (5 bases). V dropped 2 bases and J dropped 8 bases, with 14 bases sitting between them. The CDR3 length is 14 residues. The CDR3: CASSLTGSRGTQYF. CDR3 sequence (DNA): TGTGCCAGCAGTTTAACGGGGAGTCGCGGTACGCAGTATTTT.

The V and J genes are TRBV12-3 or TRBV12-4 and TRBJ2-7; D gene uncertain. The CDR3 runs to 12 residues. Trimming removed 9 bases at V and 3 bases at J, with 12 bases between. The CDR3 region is CASSPGDYEQYF. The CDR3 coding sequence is TGTGCCAGTAGTCCCGGAGACTACGAGCAGTACTTC.

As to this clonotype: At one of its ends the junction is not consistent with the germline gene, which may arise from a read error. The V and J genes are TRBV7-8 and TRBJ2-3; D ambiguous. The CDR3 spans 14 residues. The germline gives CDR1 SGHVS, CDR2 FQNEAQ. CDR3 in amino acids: CASSLGGVKDTHYF. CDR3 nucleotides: TGTGCCAGCAGCTTAGGTGGAGTGAAGGATACGCACTATTTT.

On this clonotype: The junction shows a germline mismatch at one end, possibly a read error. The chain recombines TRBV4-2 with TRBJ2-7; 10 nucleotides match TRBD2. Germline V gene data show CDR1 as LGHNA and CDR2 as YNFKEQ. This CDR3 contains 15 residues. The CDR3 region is CASSMSGRAGYEQYF. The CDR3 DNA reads TGTGCAAGCAGCATGAGCGGGAGGGCGGGATACGAGCAGTACTTC.

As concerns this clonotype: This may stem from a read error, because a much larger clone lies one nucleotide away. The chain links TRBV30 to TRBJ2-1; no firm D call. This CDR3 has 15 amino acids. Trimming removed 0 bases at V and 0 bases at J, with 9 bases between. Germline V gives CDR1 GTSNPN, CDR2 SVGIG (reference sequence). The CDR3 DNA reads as TGTGCCTGGAGTGTTCGGAGAGGCTCCTACAATGAGCAGTTCTTC. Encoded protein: CAWSVRRGSYNEQFF.

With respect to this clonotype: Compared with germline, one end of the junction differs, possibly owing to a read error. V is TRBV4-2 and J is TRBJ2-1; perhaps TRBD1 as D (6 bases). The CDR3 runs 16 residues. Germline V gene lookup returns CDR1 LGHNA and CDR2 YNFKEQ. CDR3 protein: CARSQRGQSSYNKQFF. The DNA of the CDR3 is TGTGCTAGGAGCCAACGCGGACAGAGCTCCTACAATAAGCAGTTCTTC.

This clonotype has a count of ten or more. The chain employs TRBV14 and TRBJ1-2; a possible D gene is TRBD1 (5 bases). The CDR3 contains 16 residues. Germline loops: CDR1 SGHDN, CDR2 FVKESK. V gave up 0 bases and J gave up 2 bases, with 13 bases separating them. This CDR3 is CASSQDSGRANYGYTF. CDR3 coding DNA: TGTGCCAGCAGCCAAGATTCCGGCAGGGCGAACTATGGCTACACCTTC.

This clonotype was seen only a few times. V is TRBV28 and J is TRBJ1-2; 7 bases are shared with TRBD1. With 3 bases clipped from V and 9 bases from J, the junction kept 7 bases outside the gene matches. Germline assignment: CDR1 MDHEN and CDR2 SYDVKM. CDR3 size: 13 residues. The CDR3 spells CASSFRQGVRYTF. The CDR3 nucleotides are TGTGCCAGCAGTTTTCGACAGGGTGTTCGCTACACCTTC.